The clone carrying this TCR beta chain was detected once. The antigen is undetermined. TCRdb's table, derived via immunoSEQ multiplex PCR, lists solely in-frame clones and lacks some. The sample includes 120,000 to 150,000 clones, around 83% of them seen just once. This sample was included in a study of T cell responses to AZD1222 COVID-19 vaccine. Broader study findings: Close to half of spike-specific TCRs reportedly recognize unmutated variant regions. Recipients of two AZD1222 doses showed rising Spike-specific TCR breadth and depth.

The trim removed 3 bases at V and 13 bases at J, leaving 8 bases unmatched. This CDR3 spans 14 amino acids. Germline lookup yields CDR1 SEHNR and CDR2 FQNEAQ (reference sequence). The chain recombines TRBV7-9 with TRBJ1-6; 8 positions agree with TRBD1. This sequence originates from an adult who received the AZD1222 COVID-19 vaccine. The sequencing used peripheral blood, collected 28 days after the second AZD1222 dose. The CDR3 spells CASSFGQGGTPLHF. The CDR3 DNA reads TGTGCCAGCAGCTTCGGACAGGGAGGAACCCCCCTCCACTTT.